This T cell receptor (beta chain) was captured by sequencing in a study of T cell repertoires in cytomegalovirus infection. TCRdb reprocessed the reads with MiXCR, giving one entry per CDR3 protein. The data show 150,000 to 200,000 distinct CDR3 sequences, 20% to 25% seen once. General study results and limits: Adding up the frequency of public TCR beta families identified people who carried CMV plus the relevant HLA.

The germline V and J ends were trimmed by 7 bases and 0 bases, with 4 bases remaining between them. The CDR3 extends over 13 amino acids. Note on this clonotype: Its antigen is unidentified.

The rearrangement joins TRBV12-3 or TRBV12-4 to TRBJ2-6; D unresolved. The specimen was CD8+ T cells from cultured PBMCs, collected from culture after CMV antigen stimulation. This receptor was obtained from a human donor in good health (CMV status not recorded). Some clones in this sample may be carry-over from other donors' samples. The CDR3 here is CASTTSGANVLTF. The DNA for the CDR3 is TGTGCCAGCACTACCTCTGGGGCCAACGTCCTGACTTTC.